Shown below are 25 T cell receptor beta chains from a single sample sequenced in a study of regulatory T cells in long-lasting Graves disease. Arm-PCR with iRepertoire HTBI primers amplified the CDR3 regions for these TCR beta libraries. Each CDR3 protein is one row after TCRdb ran MiXCR on the multiplex PCR reads. The data contain around 400,000 distinct CDR3 sequences, 15% to 19% of them singletons. As to time point: newly diagnosed GD, antithyroid drugs for less than 3 months. PBMC RNA was the source of the TCR library. The sequencing here drew on peripheral blood mononuclear cells (PBMCs), taken at new diagnosis, from a patient treated with antithyroid drugs. All receptors come from a female donor with Graves disease.

Ten or more counts support this clonotype. The J gene is TRBJ2-7, the V gene TRBV15, with D maybe TRBD2 (6 bases). The germline CDR1 and CDR2 sequences are LNHNV and YYDKDF (reference sequence). This CDR3 is 14 amino acids long. V dropped 5 bases and J dropped 7 bases, with 18 bases sitting between them. The CDR3 coding sequence is TGTGCCACCAGCGATACGAGGGAAGGGAGGGAGCAGTACTTC. The encoded protein is CATSDTREGREQYF.

This clonotype was detected ten times or more. This chain links TRBV5-6 with TRBJ2-5, with TRBD1 matching over 8 bases. The CDR3 extends over 14 amino acids. V dropped 3 bases and J dropped 5; count of bases not matched to a gene: 6. Per the germline V gene, CDR1 is SGHDT and CDR2 is YYEEEE. The CDR3 is CASSSRTGQETQYF. DNA for the CDR3: TGTGCCAGCAGCTCCAGGACAGGGCAGGAGACCCAGTACTTC. The full variable domain, with the rest looked up from reference TRBV5-6 and TRBJ2-5, is DAGVTQSPTHLIKTRGQQVTLRCSPKSGHDTVSWYQQALGQGPQFIFQYYEEEERQRGNFPDRFSGHQFPNYSSELNVNALLLGDSALYLCASSSRTGQETQYFGPGTRLLVL.

This clonotype has ten or more counts. The chain recombines TRBV7-9 with TRBJ2-7, with 7 positions matching TRBD2. There are 15 residues in the CDR3. Germline V gene data show CDR1 as SEHNR and CDR2 as FQNEAQ (reference sequence). The trim removed 1 base at V and 9 bases at J, leaving 12 bases unmatched. The CDR3 spells CASSLEGTTARAQYF. The CDR3 DNA is TGTGCCAGCAGCTTAGAGGGGACTACCGCCAGGGCGCAGTACTTC.

This clonotype has only a few counts. The V and J genes are TRBV7-9 and TRBJ2-5; D is unresolved. Germline V CDR1 and CDR2: SEHNR, FQNEAQ (reference sequence). The CDR3 is made up of 15 amino acids. Deletions cut 1 base from V and 1 base from J, with 10 bases between. CDR3 DNA: TGTGCCAGCAGCTTAGATTTCCGCCCCCAAGAGACCCAGTACTTC. Protein product: CASSLDFRPQETQYF.

As for this clonotype: It differs at one base from a far larger clone, so likely a read error. The rearrangement links TRBV7-2 to TRBJ2-7, with D tentatively TRBD2 (6 bases). Germline CDR1 is SGHTA and CDR2 is FQGNSA. The CDR3 is 14 residues long. CDR3 sequence: CACSSDRLAYEQYF. The CDR3, as DNA: TGTGCCTGCAGCTCCGACCGACTAGCCTACGAGCAGTACTTC.

This clonotype was recorded many times. This chain joins TRBV7-2 and TRBJ2-1; D is ambiguous. Germline CDR1 SGHTA, CDR2 FQGNSA. The CDR3 contains 12 residues. Trimming stripped 3 bases from V and 7 bases from J, with 7 bases between. This CDR3 is CASSFTWNEQFF. CDR3 bases: TGTGCCAGCAGCTTTACTTGGAATGAGCAGTTCTTC.

Regarding this clonotype: A read error likely explains this, since a far larger clone differs by one base. V gene TRBV12-3 or TRBV12-4 combines with J gene TRBJ2-6; D is undetermined. Trimming left V 6 bases short and J 1 base short, with 1 base between. The CDR3 is 12 amino acids. The CDR3 is CASRSGANVLTF. The CDR3 DNA is TGTGCCAGCAGATCTGGGGCCAACGTCCTGACTTTC.

This clonotype appeared many times. The chain carries TRBV5-1 and TRBJ1-2, with 7 bases lining up with TRBD1. There are 21 residues in the CDR3. Germline assignment: CDR1 SGHRS and CDR2 YFSETQ. Losses at the gene ends were 1 base for V and 4 bases for J; bases not matched to a gene: 25. The DNA of the CDR3 is TGCGCCAGCAGCTTGTTCGGTTGGGAACCCGAGCGAGAGGGGGCTGGCTATGGCTACACCTTC. Translating it yields CASSLFGWEPEREGAGYGYTF.

The rearrangement links TRBV12-3 or TRBV12-4 to TRBJ2-3, with no clear D. Gene TRBJ2-5 matches the end of the DNA better, so the J call may be wrong. The CDR3 covers 12 residues. CDR3 sequence reads: CASTSSRETQYF. The DNA of the CDR3 is TGTGCCAGCACCTCCTCGAGGGAGACCCAGTACTTC.

The V and J genes are TRBV6-2 or TRBV6-3 and TRBJ2-3, with D uncertain. Between the trimmed V and J ends, which lost 6 bases and 2 bases, there was a span of 15 bases. Germline V lookup: CDR1 MNHEY, CDR2 SVGEGT. This CDR3 has 15 residues. The CDR3: CASSSERVNTDTQYF. The CDR3 nucleotides are TGTGCCAGCAGCTCGGAGCGTGTAAACACAGATACGCAGTATTTT.

This clonotype was detected ten times or more. Sequence at one end of the junction differs from germline and may be a read error. The chain joins TRBV7-6 to TRBJ2-1, with TRBD2 matching 7 bases. CDR1 SGHVS and CDR2 FNYEAQ come from the germline V gene. The CDR3 has 12 amino acids. CDR3 nucleotide sequence: TGTGCCATCAGCGGGGCCTATGGTGAGCAGTTCTTC. This sequence encodes CAISGAYGEQFF.

This clonotype was recorded at least ten times. The chain couples TRBV27 to TRBJ1-5; D remains ambiguous. This CDR3 is 13 amino acids long. Germline V gene data show CDR1 as MNHEY and CDR2 as SMNVEV (reference sequence). Trimming took 6 bases from V and 7 from J, leaving 13 bases between them. CDR3 nucleotide sequence: TGTGCCAGCAGCCTGAGCGGGGTCCAGCCCCAGCATTTT. Its translation: CASSLSGVQPQHF.

The gene calls are TRBV4-1 and TRBJ1-4, with 7 bases lining up with TRBD1. The CDR3 contains 14 residues. Per germline, CDR1 MGHRA and CDR2 YSYEKL. V shed 3 bases and J 7 bases; nucleotides not matched to a gene: 5. CDR3 DNA: TGCGCCAGCAGCCATAGGACAGGACCTGAAAAACTGTTTTTT. Protein: CASSHRTGPEKLFF.

The rearrangement uses TRBV4-1 and TRBJ2-1, with TRBD1 as a possible D gene (6 bases). V was trimmed by 4 bases and J by 5 bases, leaving 18 bases between them. The CDR3 extends over 16 amino acids. In germline, CDR1 is MGHRA, CDR2 YSYEKL. The CDR3 DNA reads TGCGCCAGCAGCCGACCTGTCCGGGACATCGACAATGAGCAGTTCTTC. It specifies CASSRPVRDIDNEQFF.

This clonotype was observed at least ten times. The rearrangement joins TRBV12-3 or TRBV12-4 to TRBJ2-1; the match to TRBD1 covers 7 bases. With V trimmed by 5 bases and J by 7 bases, 8 bases remained unmatched. The CDR3 runs to 14 residues. CDR3 protein: CASSRQGEMNEQFF. The CDR3 DNA reads as TGTGCCAGCAGTAGGCAGGGGGAAATGAATGAGCAGTTCTTC.

This clonotype has a count of ten or more. This chain links TRBV5-1 with TRBJ2-1, with no clear D. CDR1 and CDR2 from the germline V gene are SGHRS and YFSETQ. This CDR3 has 13 residues. Trimming pared 0 bases from V and 10 bases from J, leaving 11 bases between. The chain's CDR3 is CASSLVQNEEQFF. The CDR3 DNA reads TGCGCCAGCAGCTTGGTCCAGAATGAGGAGCAGTTCTTC.

This clonotype was detected ten times or more. The chain combines TRBV5-1 with TRBJ1-1, with D unresolved. The ends were cut back, 5 bases at V and 4 bases at J, with 9 bases in the middle. The CDR3 is made up of 12 amino acids. Per the germline V gene, CDR1 is SGHRS and CDR2 is YFSETQ. CDR3 sequence: CASRKEGTEAFF. In nucleotides, the CDR3 is TGCGCCAGCAGGAAGGAGGGCACTGAAGCTTTCTTT.

The rearrangement uses TRBV20-1 and TRBJ1-1; 8 bases match TRBD1. The CDR3 extends over 15 amino acids. The V segment lost 3 bases and the J segment 1 base; nucleotides outside the gene matches: 7. Germline-derived CDR1 and CDR2 are DFQATT and SNEGSKA (reference sequence). The CDR3 loop reads CSASGGQGWNTEAFF. The CDR3 bases are TGCAGTGCTAGCGGAGGACAGGGTTGGAACACTGAAGCTTTCTTT.

This clonotype was observed many times. The gene calls are TRBV7-9 and TRBJ2-7; 15 bases are shared with TRBD2. This CDR3 is 21 amino acids long. The germline gives CDR1 SEHNR, CDR2 FQNEAQ (reference sequence). V lost 2 bases to trimming and J lost 3 bases; unmatched junction nucleotides: 17. DNA for the CDR3: TGTGCCAGCAGCTTATATCTGGCTCCGGGGACTAGCGGGAGGACATACTACGAGCAGTACTTC. It encodes CASSLYLAPGTSGRTYYEQYF.

In this sample, this clonotype turned up many times. The CDR3 DNA sequence: TGTGCCAGCAGGGACTCAGGGGGCGGCACTGAAGCTTTCTTT. It specifies CASRDSGGGTEAFF. This rearrangement joins TRBV7-9 to TRBJ1-1, with TRBD1 matching 8 bases. The length of the CDR3 is 14 residues. V trimming: 6 bases; J trimming: 4 bases; junction bases outside the gene matches: 7. Per the germline V gene, CDR1 is SEHNR and CDR2 is FQNEAQ (reference sequence).

This clonotype appeared a few times. V usage is TRBV5-4 and J usage is TRBJ2-1, with D perhaps assigned TRBD1 or TRBD2 (6 bases each). The V end was cut by 4 bases, the J end by 3 bases, with 17 bases between. Germline-derived CDR1 and CDR2 are SGHNT and YYREEE (reference sequence). The CDR3 has 16 amino acids. In DNA, the CDR3 is TGTGCCAGCAGCGCCCAGGGGCGGGAATACTACAATGAGCAGTTCTTC. It yields the protein CASSAQGREYYNEQFF.

V is TRBV3-1 and J is TRBJ2-3; D is unresolved. TRBJ2-7 matches the DNA end more closely, so the J call is doubtful. The CDR3 length is 13 residues. Germline V CDR1 and CDR2: LGHDT, YNNKEL (reference sequence). The CDR3 here is CASSQGPRCEQYF. The CDR3 nucleotides are TGTGCCAGCAGCCAAGGACCCCGCTGCGAGCAGTACTTC.

The chain links TRBV29-1 to TRBJ2-1, with a weak D call TRBD2 (6 bases). The V end was cut by 4 bases, the J end by 8 bases, with 12 bases between. This CDR3 comprises 12 residues. Germline CDR1 and CDR2: SQVTM and ANQGSEA. CDR3 region: CSVGWSGHEQFF. CDR3 bases: TGCAGCGTTGGATGGAGCGGGCATGAGCAGTTCTTC.

With respect to this clonotype: A far more abundant clone sits one base away, making this likely a read error. The CDR3: CASSQEAGGDNGQFF. The DNA of the CDR3 is TGTGCCAGCAGCCAAGAAGCGGGGGGCGACAATGGGCAGTTCTTC. The chain has TRBV3-1 and TRBJ2-4; 9 bases match TRBD2. The J call may be in error: the DNA end matches TRBJ2-1 better. The CDR3 is made up of 15 amino acids. Germline V CDR1 and CDR2: LGHDT, YNNKEL (reference sequence).

This clonotype has at least ten counts. The chain joins TRBV12-3 or TRBV12-4 to TRBJ2-2; D possibly corresponds to TRBD1 (6 bases). CDR3 length equals 14 residues. Trimming took off 6 bases at V and 2 bases at J, with 10 bases between the two ends. CDR3 nucleotides: TGTGCCAGCAGAACGGGACAAAACACCGGGGAGCTGTTTTTT. This translates into CASRTGQNTGELFF.